The 13 T cell receptor beta chains below all came from one sample that was sequenced in a study of T cell changes during pregnancy in multiple sclerosis (dated by TCRdb to about 2019). Library preparation used the immunoSEQ multiplex PCR assay. TCRdb obtained this table from immuneACCESS and retained in-frame rearrangements with V and J assigned. These tables miss some clones; where compared with another copy, unresolved V genes account for less than half of the shortfall, and the remainder is unexplained. The sample profile shows 40,000 to 45,000 clones; about 90% of them were found once. The top ten clones comprise less than 0.9% of the sample. Sequencing used CD4+ T cells from peripheral blood mononuclear cells, obtained before pregnancy. These receptors came from a female donor with multiple sclerosis, enrolled in a pregnancy study.

The chain is built from TRBV15 and TRBJ2-1; the match to TRBD2 covers 8 bases. CDR1 and CDR2 (germline): LNHNV, YYDKDF (reference sequence). Trimming took 0 bases from V and 8 from J; bases not matched to a gene: 9. The CDR3 has 16 amino acids. The CDR3 loop is CATSRDPGGRGDEQFF. In DNA form, the CDR3 reads TGTGCCACCAGCAGAGATCCGGGGGGGCGAGGGGATGAGCAGTTCTTC.

The chain is built from TRBV4-2 and TRBJ2-3, with TRBD2 identical over 13 bases. Germline loops: CDR1 LGHNA, CDR2 YNFKEQ. The CDR3 runs to 16 residues. After removal of 6 bases from V and 0 bases from J, the junction contained 3 bases not matched to a gene. Written as DNA, the CDR3 is TGTGCCAGCAGTGGGACTAGCGGGACCAGCACAGATACGCAGTATTTT. Translated: CASSGTSGTSTDTQYF.

The gene calls are TRBV4-2 and TRBJ2-1; 7 positions match TRBD2. CDR1 is LGHNA, CDR2 YNFKEQ, per germline. V was pared by 0 bases and J by 3 bases, with 2 bases of the junction left unmatched. The CDR3 covers 15 residues. CDR3 residues: CASSQEWGGYNEQFF. CDR3 coding DNA: TGTGCCAGCAGCCAAGAGTGGGGGGGCTACAATGAGCAGTTCTTC.

V is TRBV1 and J is TRBJ2-5; the table gives TRBD1 as D, unverified against the DNA. TRBV1 constitutes a pseudogene. The CDR3 sequence is 15 residues long. DNA for the CDR3: TGCACCAGCAGCCAAGAGAGCAGGCTGTTCCAGACCCAGTACTTC. The encoded protein is CTSSQESRLFQTQYF.

The V gene is TRBV6-5, the J gene TRBJ1-2; TRBD1 might be the D (6 bases). The CDR3 contains 12 residues. Germline V gives CDR1 MNHEY, CDR2 SVGAGI. V gave up 5 bases and J gave up 7 bases, with 11 bases separating them. The chain's CDR3 is CASSEQGVGYTF. The CDR3 DNA reads as TGTGCCAGCAGTGAACAGGGAGTTGGCTACACCTTC.

As regards this clone: Other DNA sequences in the same sample also yield this CDR3. The rearrangement uses TRBV7-2 and TRBJ2-6, with D perhaps matching TRBD1 (6 bases). The CDR3 extends over 14 amino acids. Trimming took off 10 bases at V and 0 bases at J, with 10 bases between the two ends. CDR1 and CDR2 (germline): SGHTA, FQGNSA. The CDR3 here is CAIRQDSGANVLTF. The CDR3 bases are TGTGCCATCCGACAGGACTCTGGGGCCAACGTCCTGACTTTC.

The chain combines TRBV25-1 with TRBJ1-2; TRBD1 agrees at 8 bases. CDR3 length: 15 residues. V shed 5 bases and J 3 bases; nucleotides not matched to a gene: 8. Germline CDR1 reads MGHDK; CDR2 reads SYGVNS. The CDR3 sequence is CASSIQGAGYYGYTF. The DNA of the CDR3 is TGTGCCAGCAGTATCCAGGGGGCTGGGTACTATGGCTACACCTTC.

CDR3: CASSTPGTSTGELFF. The DNA of the CDR3 is TGTGCCAGCAGCACCCCCGGGACTTCCACCGGGGAGCTGTTTTTT. This sequence joins TRBV9 and TRBJ2-2, with a tentative D call TRBD2 (6 bases). CDR3 length: 15 residues. V lost 4 bases and J 4 bases, leaving 14 bases between the germline ends. Germline V CDR1 and CDR2: SGDLS, YYNGEE.

This clone has just one count. At one boundary the junction diverges from the germline segment, which might be a read error. The V and J genes are TRBV11-2 and TRBJ2-1, with D unclear. The CDR3 contains 11 residues. Germline CDR1 is SGHAT and CDR2 is FQNNGV. In DNA, the CDR3 is TGTGCCAGCAGCACCCACAAGGAGCAGTTCTTC. Translation gives CASSTHKEQFF.

This clone is a singleton in its sample. The V gene is TRBV6-4, the J gene TRBJ2-7; 9 bases are shared with TRBD2. The ends lost 7 bases at V and 1 base at J; junction bases unmatched: 2. CDR3 size: 13 residues. Germline V gene sequence: CDR1 MRHNA, CDR2 SNTAGT. The CDR3 sequence is CASTLAGSYEQYF. The CDR3 DNA is TGTGCCAGCACCCTAGCGGGGTCCTACGAGCAGTACTTC.

The rearrangement joins TRBV7-9 to TRBJ1-3; D is unresolved. V was cut by 6 bases and J by 4 bases, with 13 bases left in between. Germline V gives CDR1 SEHNR, CDR2 FQNEAQ (reference sequence). The CDR3 spans 14 residues. The CDR3 spells CASSLQKKGNTIYF. The CDR3, as DNA: TGTGCCAGCAGTCTACAGAAAAAGGGAAACACCATATATTTT.

This rearrangement joins TRBV5-4 to TRBJ1-1; 9 bases agree with TRBD1. The CDR3 is made up of 15 amino acids. Per germline, CDR1 SGHNT and CDR2 YYREEE (reference sequence). With 4 bases clipped from V and 6 bases from J, the junction kept 10 bases outside the gene matches. CDR3 sequence reads: CASSREQGAHAEAFF. CDR3 DNA: TGTGCCAGCAGCCGAGAACAGGGGGCTCATGCTGAAGCTTTCTTT.

J is TRBJ2-1 and V is TRBV5-1; 9 bases line up with TRBD1. Trimming removed 3 bases from V and 2 bases from J; junction bases left unmatched: 6. This CDR3 region has 16 residues. Germline CDR1 SGHRS, CDR2 YFSETQ. The CDR3 DNA reads TGCGCCAGCAGCTCCGTAACAGGGGGCCCCTACAATGAGCAGTTCTTC. Protein sequence: CASSSVTGGPYNEQFF.